This T cell receptor (beta chain) was identified during a study of shared clonotypes between healthy human individuals. Some clones are missing from TCRdb's copy, which holds only in-frame ones; the method was immunoSEQ multiplex PCR. The repertoire holds about 2 million clones, 85% to 95% seen once, with 0.13% in the top ten. The CDR3 has 15 residues. The V end was cut by 0 bases, the J end by 6 bases, with 16 bases between. From germline, CDR1 is SGHRS and CDR2 YFSETQ. The chain joins TRBV5-1 to TRBJ2-7, with a possible D match to TRBD1 (5 bases). The sequenced material came from naive CD4+ T cells sorted from blood. Specified subset: CD45RA+ positively selected. The receptor was isolated from a man between 18 and 29 years old in good health. The chain's CDR3 is CASSLGQPTHFEQYF. CDR3 bases: TGCGCCAGCAGCTTGGGACAGCCTACGCACTTCGAGCAGTACTTC.